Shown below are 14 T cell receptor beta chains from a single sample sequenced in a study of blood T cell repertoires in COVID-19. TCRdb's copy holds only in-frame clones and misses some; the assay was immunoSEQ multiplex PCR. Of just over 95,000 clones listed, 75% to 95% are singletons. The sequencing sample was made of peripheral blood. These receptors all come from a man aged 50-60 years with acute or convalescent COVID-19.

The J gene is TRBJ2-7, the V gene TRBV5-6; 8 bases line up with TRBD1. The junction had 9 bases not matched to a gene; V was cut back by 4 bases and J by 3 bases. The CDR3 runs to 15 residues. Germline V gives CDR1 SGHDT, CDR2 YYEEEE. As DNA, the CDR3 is TGTGCCAGCAGCCGTCCCGGACAGGGTTTCTACGAGCAGTACTTC. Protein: CASSRPGQGFYEQYF.

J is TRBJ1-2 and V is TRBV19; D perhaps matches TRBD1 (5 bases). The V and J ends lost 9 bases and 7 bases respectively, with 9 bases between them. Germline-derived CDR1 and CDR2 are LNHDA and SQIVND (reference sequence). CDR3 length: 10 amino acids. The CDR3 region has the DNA TGTGCCAGCGGGGGGTTTGGCTACACCTTC. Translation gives CASGGFGYTF.

CDR3 DNA: TGTGCCAGCCGCTTTAGCGGGCTGATCCCCAATGAGCAGTTCTTC. Protein product: CASRFSGLIPNEQFF. This chain uses TRBV27 with TRBJ2-1; 7 bases are a match to TRBD2. The CDR3 spans 15 residues. Germline loops: CDR1 MNHEY, CDR2 SMNVEV (reference sequence). V dropped 8 bases and J dropped 6; count of bases not matched to a gene: 13.

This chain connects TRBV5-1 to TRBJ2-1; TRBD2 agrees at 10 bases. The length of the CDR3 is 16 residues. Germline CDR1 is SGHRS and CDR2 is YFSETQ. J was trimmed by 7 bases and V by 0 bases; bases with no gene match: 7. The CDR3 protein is CASSLVGLAGANEQFF. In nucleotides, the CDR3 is TGCGCCAGCAGCTTGGTGGGGCTAGCGGGAGCGAATGAGCAGTTCTTC.

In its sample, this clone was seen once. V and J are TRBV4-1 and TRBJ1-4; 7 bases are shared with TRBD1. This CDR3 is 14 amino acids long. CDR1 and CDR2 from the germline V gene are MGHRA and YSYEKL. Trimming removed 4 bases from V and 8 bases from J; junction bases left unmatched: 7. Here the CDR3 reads CASSPGTAEEKLFF. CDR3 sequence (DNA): TGCGCCAGCAGCCCCGGGACAGCGGAGGAAAAACTGTTTTTT.

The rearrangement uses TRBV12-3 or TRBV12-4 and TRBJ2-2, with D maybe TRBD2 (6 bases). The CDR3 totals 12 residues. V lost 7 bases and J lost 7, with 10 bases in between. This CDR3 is CASNTGVGELFF. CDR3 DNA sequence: TGTGCCAGCAATACGGGAGTCGGGGAGCTGTTTTTT.

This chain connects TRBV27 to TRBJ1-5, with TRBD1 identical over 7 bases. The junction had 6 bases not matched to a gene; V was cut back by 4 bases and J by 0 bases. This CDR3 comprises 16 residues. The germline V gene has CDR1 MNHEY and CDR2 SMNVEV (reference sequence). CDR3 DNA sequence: TGTGCCAGCAGTTCTCGACAGGGTGATAGCAATCAGCCCCAGCATTTT. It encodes CASSSRQGDSNQPQHF.

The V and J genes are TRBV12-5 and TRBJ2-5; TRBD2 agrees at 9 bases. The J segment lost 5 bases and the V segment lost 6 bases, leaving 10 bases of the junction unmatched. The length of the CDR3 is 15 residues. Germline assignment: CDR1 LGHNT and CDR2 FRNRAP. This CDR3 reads CASGRPRRGGETQYF. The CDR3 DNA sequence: TGTGCTAGTGGCCGCCCGAGGCGGGGGGGGGAGACCCAGTACTTC.

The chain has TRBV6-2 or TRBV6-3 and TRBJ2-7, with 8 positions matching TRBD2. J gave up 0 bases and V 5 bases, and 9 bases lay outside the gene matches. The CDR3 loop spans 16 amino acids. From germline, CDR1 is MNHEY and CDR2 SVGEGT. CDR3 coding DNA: TGTGCCAGCAGTCAACTAGCGGACCTAAGCTCCTACGAGCAGTACTTC. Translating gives CASSQLADLSSYEQYF.

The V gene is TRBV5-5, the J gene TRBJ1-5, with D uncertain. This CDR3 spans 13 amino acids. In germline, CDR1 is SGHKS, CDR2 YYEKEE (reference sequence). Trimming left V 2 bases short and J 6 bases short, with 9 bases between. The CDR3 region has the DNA TGTGCCAGCAGCTTTTCGGGGATTCAGCCCCAGCATTTT. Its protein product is CASSFSGIQPQHF.

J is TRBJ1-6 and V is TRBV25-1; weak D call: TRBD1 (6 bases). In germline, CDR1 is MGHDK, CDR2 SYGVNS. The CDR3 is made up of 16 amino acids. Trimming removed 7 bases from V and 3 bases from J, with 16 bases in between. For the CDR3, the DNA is TGTGCCAGCACCGCCGGGGGGGGCCACTATAATTCACCCCTCCACTTT. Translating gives CASTAGGGHYNSPLHF.

In nucleotides, the CDR3 is TGTGCCAGCAGCTTAGAAGGCGGGTTCGAGCAGTACTTC. Its protein product is CASSLEGGFEQYF. V is TRBV7-9 and J is TRBJ2-7; D may be TRBD2 (5 bases). Deletions cut 1 base from V and 6 bases from J, with 10 bases between. The CDR3 spans 13 residues. The germline V gene encodes CDR1 SEHNR and CDR2 FQNEAQ (reference sequence).

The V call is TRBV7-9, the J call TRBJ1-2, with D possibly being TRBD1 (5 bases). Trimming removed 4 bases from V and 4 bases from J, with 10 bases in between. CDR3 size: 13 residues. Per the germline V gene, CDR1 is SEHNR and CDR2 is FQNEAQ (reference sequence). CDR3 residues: CASSSTGTYGYTF. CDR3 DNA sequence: TGTGCCAGCAGCTCCACAGGAACCTATGGCTACACCTTC.

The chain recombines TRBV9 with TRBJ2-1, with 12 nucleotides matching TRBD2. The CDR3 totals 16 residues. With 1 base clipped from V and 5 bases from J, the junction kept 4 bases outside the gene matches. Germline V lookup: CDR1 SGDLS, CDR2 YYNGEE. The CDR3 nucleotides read TGTGCCAGCAGCGTATCCCTAGCGGGAGGGGACAATGAGCAGTTCTTC. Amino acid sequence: CASSVSLAGGDNEQFF.